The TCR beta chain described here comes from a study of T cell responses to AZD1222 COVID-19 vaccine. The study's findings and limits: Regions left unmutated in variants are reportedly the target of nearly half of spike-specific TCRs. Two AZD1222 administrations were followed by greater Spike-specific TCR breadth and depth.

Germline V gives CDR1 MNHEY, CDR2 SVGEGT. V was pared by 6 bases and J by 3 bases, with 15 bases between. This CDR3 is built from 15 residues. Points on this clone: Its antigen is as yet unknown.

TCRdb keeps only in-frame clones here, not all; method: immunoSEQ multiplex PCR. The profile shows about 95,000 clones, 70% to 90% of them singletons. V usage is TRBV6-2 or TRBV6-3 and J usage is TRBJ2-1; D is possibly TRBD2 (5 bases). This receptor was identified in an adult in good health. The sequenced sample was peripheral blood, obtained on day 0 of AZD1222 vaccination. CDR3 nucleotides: TGTGCCAGCAGCTCAGCGGAGAATAGCTACAATGAGCAGTTCTTC. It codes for CASSSAENSYNEQFF.